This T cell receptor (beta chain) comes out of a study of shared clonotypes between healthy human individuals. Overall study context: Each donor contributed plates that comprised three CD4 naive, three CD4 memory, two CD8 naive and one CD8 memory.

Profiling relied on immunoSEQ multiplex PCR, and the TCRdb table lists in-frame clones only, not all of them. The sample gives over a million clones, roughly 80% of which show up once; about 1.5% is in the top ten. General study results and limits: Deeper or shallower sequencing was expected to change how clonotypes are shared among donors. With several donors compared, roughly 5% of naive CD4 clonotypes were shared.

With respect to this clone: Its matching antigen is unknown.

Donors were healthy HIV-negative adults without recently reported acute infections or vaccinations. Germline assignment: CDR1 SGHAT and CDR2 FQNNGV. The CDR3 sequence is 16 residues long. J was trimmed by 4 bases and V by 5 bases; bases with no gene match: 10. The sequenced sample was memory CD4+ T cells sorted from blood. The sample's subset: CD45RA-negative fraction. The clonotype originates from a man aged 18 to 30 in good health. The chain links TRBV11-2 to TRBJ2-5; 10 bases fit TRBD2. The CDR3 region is CASSIPLAGASETQYF. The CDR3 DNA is TGTGCCAGCAGCATCCCTCTAGCGGGGGCGTCAGAGACCCAGTACTTC. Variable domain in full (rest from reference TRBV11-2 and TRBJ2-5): EAGVAQSPRYKIIEKRQSVAFWCNPISGHATLYWYQQILGQGPKLLIQFQNNGVVDDSQLPKDRFSAERLKGVDSTLKIQPAKLEDSAVYLCASSIPLAGASETQYFGPGTRLLVL.